A single sample gave rise to the 29 T cell receptor beta chains below, sequenced in a study of OX40 agonist ivuxolimab in advanced cancers. Profiled with immunoSEQ multiplex PCR; TCRdb holds only in-frame clones, not every one. The sample yields about 80,000 clones, around 90% seen once. The sample here was CD4+ or CD8+ T cells sorted from blood, taken in a trial of the OX40 agonist ivuxolimab. The receptors originated from an adult with an advanced solid tumor such as melanoma, head and neck, liver or kidney cancer.

The rearrangement joins TRBV6-4 to TRBJ2-4; maybe TRBD2 (6 bases). The germline gives CDR1 MRHNA, CDR2 SNTAGT. V lost 5 bases and J lost 1, with 18 bases in between. This CDR3 contains 17 residues. The CDR3 loop is CASSQTRPGDAKNIQYF. The CDR3, as DNA: TGTGCCAGCAGTCAAACCCGCCCGGGGGACGCCAAAAACATTCAGTACTTC.

The chain employs TRBV6-5 and TRBJ2-6, with D hard to call. V lost 5 bases and J 1 base, leaving 6 bases between the germline ends. CDR1 is MNHEY, CDR2 SVGAGI, per germline. The CDR3 is 14 residues long. The CDR3 sequence: CASSRVSGANVLTF. The CDR3 DNA reads as TGTGCCAGCAGTAGGGTGTCTGGGGCCAACGTCCTGACTTTC.

This sequence joins TRBV5-6 and TRBJ1-2; 9 bases map to TRBD1. The CDR3 has 13 residues. Germline V gene lookup returns CDR1 SGHDT and CDR2 YYEEEE. Trimming cost V 5 bases and J 3 bases; bases outside gene matches: 2. The CDR3 spells CASRTGGYYGYTF. CDR3 DNA sequence: TGTGCCAGCAGAACAGGGGGCTACTATGGCTACACCTTC.

J is TRBJ2-7 and V is TRBV30; D unclear. CDR1 is GTSNPN and CDR2 is SVGIG in the germline V gene (reference sequence). V lost 0 bases to trimming and J lost 2 bases, with 14 bases between them. The CDR3 spans 15 residues. As DNA, the CDR3 is TGTGCCTGGAGTGTAAACTATCTCGCTCCCTACGAGCAGTACTTC. Encoded protein: CAWSVNYLAPYEQYF.

The J gene is TRBJ2-7, the V gene TRBV9, with a weak D call TRBD2 (6 bases). CDR1 and CDR2 from the germline V gene are SGDLS and YYNGEE. The CDR3 spans 15 residues. V was pared by 0 bases and J by 6 bases, with 16 bases between. The CDR3 nucleotides are TGTGCCAGCAGCGTAGCTATCGGGAGAGGGGCCGAGCAGTACTTC. Amino acid sequence: CASSVAIGRGAEQYF. Full variable domain (outside the CDR3, taken from reference TRBV9 and TRBJ2-7): DSGVTQTPKHLITATGQRVTLRCSPRSGDLSVYWYQQSLDQGLQFLIQYYNGEERAKGNILERFSAQQFPDLHSELNLSSLELGDSALYFCASSVAIGRGAEQYFGPGTRLTVT.

This clone has only one observation. Written as DNA, the CDR3 is TGTGCCATCAGTGAGGTCGGGGGAGGTTTGACAGATACGCAGTATTTT. Protein sequence: CAISEVGGGLTDTQYF. The chain combines TRBV10-3 with TRBJ2-3; D might be TRBD2 (6 bases). The CDR3 is 16 residues long. CDR1 is ENHRY and CDR2 is SYGVKD in the germline V gene. Between the trimmed V and J ends, which lost 2 bases and 3 bases, there was a span of 15 bases.

The V gene is TRBV11-1, the J gene TRBJ2-1; the D gene is possibly TRBD2 (6 bases). Germline CDR1 SGHAT, CDR2 FQDESV (reference sequence). Trimming shortened V by 4 bases and J by 3 bases, and 13 bases separated the two germline ends. The CDR3 covers 15 residues. The CDR3 loop reads CASSSGLANYNEQFF. In nucleotides, the CDR3 is TGTGCCAGCAGCTCGGGGCTAGCGAACTACAATGAGCAGTTCTTC.

The V gene is TRBV21-1, the J gene TRBJ1-3; the table calls TRBD1, which could not be checked here. TRBV21-1 is a recognized pseudogene. The CDR3 runs 18 residues. The CDR3 loop reads CASSQAPGQFSSGNTIYF. The CDR3, as DNA: TGTGCCAGCAGCCAAGCCCCGGGACAGTTCAGCTCTGGAAACACCATATATTTT.

The CDR3 DNA follows: TGTGCCTGGAGTCCCGGGACAGGTCCAAATGGCTACACCTTC. Protein sequence: CAWSPGTGPNGYTF. This chain links TRBV30 with TRBJ1-2, with TRBD1 identical over 8 bases. Germline lookup yields CDR1 GTSNPN and CDR2 SVGIG (reference sequence). The CDR3 extends over 14 amino acids. Losses at the gene ends were 2 bases for V and 6 bases for J; bases not matched to a gene: 8.

The CDR3 reads CASSEPDGEAFF. DNA for the CDR3: TGTGCCAGCAGTGAACCGGACGGTGAAGCTTTCTTT. The genes are TRBV6-1 and TRBJ1-1; unclear D gene. V shed 2 bases and J shed 7 bases, with 8 bases lying between them. This CDR3 spans 12 amino acids. CDR1 is MNHNS, CDR2 SASEGT, per germline.

The chain recombines TRBV27 with TRBJ1-2; D possibly corresponds to TRBD1 (5 bases). The CDR3 covers 13 residues. Trimming took 6 bases from V and 6 from J, leaving 14 bases between them. Germline-derived CDR1 and CDR2 are MNHEY and SMNVEV (reference sequence). CDR3 coding DNA: TGTGCCAGCAGCCCATGGGGGGAAAATGGCTACACCTTC. Amino acids: CASSPWGENGYTF.

The chain joins TRBV6-6 to TRBJ1-2; D is perhaps TRBD1 (6 bases). The V end lost 2 bases, the J end lost 7 bases, and 8 bases lay between the germline ends. CDR1 is MNHNY and CDR2 is SVGAGI in the germline V gene (reference sequence). The CDR3 has 12 residues. The CDR3 DNA reads as TGTGCCAGCAGTTACACAGGGTTTGGCTACACCTTC. Protein sequence: CASSYTGFGYTF.

The chain combines TRBV6-5 with TRBJ2-3; no clear D. With 6 bases removed from V and 2 bases from J, the gap between germline ends came to 6 bases. Germline V gene lookup returns CDR1 MNHEY and CDR2 SVGAGI. CDR3 size: 12 residues. CDR3 nucleotide sequence: TGTGCCAGCAGCTCGCACACAGATACGCAGTATTTT. Amino acids: CASSSHTDTQYF.

The V call is TRBV2, the J call TRBJ2-1, with 7 bases fitting TRBD2. Losses at the gene ends were 8 bases for V and 6 bases for J; bases not matched to a gene: 13. Germline lookup yields CDR1 SNHLY and CDR2 FYNNEI. This CDR3 has 15 amino acids. The DNA of the CDR3 is TGTGCCAGCCGCCTTCCGGCGGGAGAGGGCAATGAGCAGTTCTTC. It specifies CASRLPAGEGNEQFF.

Points on this clone: The junction shows a germline mismatch at one end, possibly a read error. V and J are TRBV7-7 and TRBJ2-3; TRBD2 matches 11 bases. Germline-derived CDR1 and CDR2 are SSHAT and FNYEAQ (reference sequence). The CDR3 contains 14 residues. In nucleotides, the CDR3 is TGTGCTAGCAGCCAAATAGCGGGGGGGGATACGCAGTATTTT. This gives the protein CASSQIAGGDTQYF.

This chain joins TRBV9 and TRBJ2-7; D gene uncertain. The CDR3 spans 15 residues. Looked up from germline, CDR1 is SGDLS and CDR2 is YYNGEE. The V end lost 0 bases, the J end lost 4 bases, and 14 bases lay between the germline ends. This chain's CDR3 is CASSVGGSLPYEQYF. The CDR3 DNA reads as TGTGCCAGCAGCGTAGGGGGAAGCCTACCATACGAGCAGTACTTC.

This clone was counted a few times. The chain couples TRBV9 to TRBJ2-7, with D possibly TRBD1 on 5 matching bases. Germline-derived CDR1 and CDR2 are SGDLS and YYNGEE. Between the trimmed V and J ends, which lost 0 bases and 0 bases, there was a span of 7 bases. CDR3 size: 14 residues. CDR3 loop: CASSVEGNSYEQYF. The CDR3 DNA reads TGTGCCAGCAGCGTAGAGGGGAACTCCTACGAGCAGTACTTC.

This clone was observed a few times. This rearrangement joins TRBV5-1 to TRBJ2-3; D possibly corresponds to TRBD1 (6 bases). The CDR3 totals 14 residues. Germline V lookup: CDR1 SGHRS, CDR2 YFSETQ. V was shortened by 4 bases and J by 2 bases, with 11 bases between the two germline ends. The CDR3: CASSPGVDTDTQYF. CDR3 DNA sequence: TGCGCCAGCAGCCCAGGGGTGGACACAGATACGCAGTATTTT.

The rearrangement links TRBV29-1 to TRBJ2-5, with unresolved D. Germline V gene lookup returns CDR1 SQVTM and CDR2 ANQGSEA. The CDR3 has 15 residues. Trimming stripped 0 bases from V and 2 bases from J, with 13 bases between. Here the CDR3 reads CSVEDPARAQETQYF. The CDR3 DNA sequence: TGCAGCGTTGAAGATCCGGCCAGAGCTCAAGAGACCCAGTACTTC.

This chain's CDR3 is CASSLAGGYGDTQYF. CDR3 DNA sequence: TGTGCCAGCAGCTTAGCGGGAGGGTATGGAGATACGCAGTATTTT. The gene calls are TRBV7-8 and TRBJ2-3; 7 bases map to TRBD2. Germline trimming cut 0 bases from V and 5 bases from J; bases unmatched to any gene: 5. This CDR3 spans 15 amino acids. Per germline, CDR1 SGHVS and CDR2 FQNEAQ.

This clone was detected only once. The V and J genes are TRBV9 and TRBJ2-3; D gene uncertain. Trimming stripped 1 base from V and 4 bases from J, with 10 bases between. The CDR3 contains 14 residues. CDR1 and CDR2 from the germline V gene are SGDLS and YYNGEE. The CDR3 spells CASSVKSISDTQYF. The CDR3 bases are TGTGCCAGCAGCGTAAAGTCAATCTCAGATACGCAGTATTTT.

The chain joins TRBV6-1 to TRBJ2-7, with D unclear. Between the trimmed V and J ends, which lost 0 bases and 3 bases, there was a span of 6 bases. The CDR3 sequence is 13 residues long. Germline assignment: CDR1 MNHNS and CDR2 SASEGT. The CDR3 DNA follows: TGTGCCAGCAGTGAAGCGCGATTCTACGAGCAGTACTTC. Its translation is CASSEARFYEQYF.

The table lists this clone with a count of one. The genes are TRBV4-1 and TRBJ2-7, with a weak D call TRBD1 (7 bases). The CDR3 totals 15 residues. Trimming took off 5 bases at V and 3 bases at J, with 17 bases between the two ends. Germline values: CDR1 MGHRA, CDR2 YSYEKL. The CDR3 region has the DNA TGCGCCAGCAGCTCCCAGGAGGGGGCGGGCTACGAGCAGTACTTC. It is translated as CASSSQEGAGYEQYF.

The chain joins TRBV4-3 to TRBJ1-2; 8 bases map to TRBD1. V lost 1 base, J lost 1 base, and 2 bases stayed unmatched. CDR1 LGHNA and CDR2 YSLEER come from the germline V gene. This CDR3 has 15 amino acids. The CDR3 DNA sequence: TGCGCCAGCAGCCAAGGACAGGGGAGTAACTATGGCTACACCTTC. Its translation is CASSQGQGSNYGYTF.

The V and J genes are TRBV28 and TRBJ2-7; tentatively, D is TRBD1 or TRBD2 (5 bases each). The CDR3 is 15 amino acids. Germline V gene data show CDR1 as MDHEN and CDR2 as SYDVKM. V was shortened by 2 bases and J by 2 bases, with 13 bases between the two germline ends. The CDR3 loop is CASSLAGTVTYEQYF. CDR3 nucleotide sequence: TGTGCCAGCAGTTTAGCCGGGACGGTAACCTACGAGCAGTACTTC.

The chain carries TRBV12-5 and TRBJ2-3; no clear D. Between the trimmed V and J ends, which lost 6 bases and 9 bases, there was a span of 19 bases. The CDR3 runs to 14 residues. The germline gives CDR1 LGHNT, CDR2 FRNRAP. The CDR3 loop reads CASGPSAVGETQYF. For the CDR3, the DNA is TGTGCTAGTGGCCCTTCGGCGGTTGGAGAGACGCAGTATTTT.

The chain joins TRBV7-9 to TRBJ2-7, with 9 bases that match TRBD1. Germline loops: CDR1 SEHNR, CDR2 FQNEAQ (reference sequence). V lost 4 bases, J lost 2 bases, and 3 bases stayed unmatched. The CDR3 totals 14 residues. The CDR3 region has the DNA TGTGCCAGCAGCTCGGACAGGGGACCCTACGAGCAGTACTTC. This gives the protein CASSSDRGPYEQYF.

This clone appeared a single time. This rearrangement joins TRBV11-2 to TRBJ2-1; 11 bases align to TRBD2. Germline V gene lookup returns CDR1 SGHAT and CDR2 FQNNGV. The CDR3 contains 15 residues. Germline trimming cut 5 bases from V and 9 bases from J; bases unmatched to any gene: 9. The chain's CDR3 is CASSPIAGGFGEQFF. The CDR3 DNA follows: TGTGCCAGCAGCCCTATAGCGGGAGGGTTTGGTGAGCAGTTCTTC.

This clone was counted once. The chain uses TRBV5-6 and TRBJ2-5, with D perhaps TRBD2 (5 bases). CDR1 is SGHDT, CDR2 YYEEEE, per germline. The CDR3 has 12 residues. Trimming stripped 4 bases from V and 5 bases from J, with 9 bases between. CDR3 bases: TGTGCCAGCAGCCTCCCGGGGGAGACCCAGTACTTC. Translated, it gives CASSLPGETQYF.